This TCR beta chain was profiled in a study of PD-L1 blockade in urothelial cancer. Across the whole study: Administration of atezolizumab to patients began in about 2014, at 1,200 mg intravenously every 3 weeks. Across blood samples, T cells had a median count of approximately 130,000. Of prior chemotherapy regimens, patients had received between 0 and 3.

As to time point: pretreatment peripheral blood. The number of samples from each patient was between 1 and 8, taken pretreatment and on-treatment. Per germline, CDR1 MNHNS and CDR2 SASEGT. There are 15 residues in the CDR3. V gave up 6 bases and J gave up 7 bases; unmatched junction bases: 4. TCRdb's table, derived via immunoSEQ multiplex PCR, lists solely in-frame clones and lacks some. The sample yields about 95,000 clones, roughly 90% seen once. This sample comprised PBMCs, obtained around atezolizumab (anti-PD-L1) treatment. The source of this sequence is a man aged 60 to 69 with urothelial cancer. The J gene is TRBJ2-1, the V gene TRBV6-1; TRBD2 aligns across 15 bases. CDR3 sequence (DNA): TGTGCCAGCAGCGGACTAGCGGGAGGGCGGAATGAGCAGTTCTTC. This gives the protein CASSGLAGGRNEQFF.